Described below is a single T cell receptor (beta chain) sequence and its context. Assay used: immunoSEQ multiplex PCR; TCRdb lists only in-frame clones, some missing. The profile shows 15,000 or so clones, 75% to 90% of them singletons. This specimen comes from a study of control samples from healthy donors and cancer patients. Trimming at V came to 4 bases and at J to 5 bases, leaving 3 bases not matched to a gene. CDR3 length: 15 amino acids. CDR1 is LNHDA and CDR2 is SQIVND in the germline V gene (reference sequence). The source of this sequence is a woman in her seventies with colorectal cancer. The chain has TRBV19 and TRBJ1-6, with 9 bases aligning to TRBD1. The sequenced sample was PBMCs. The CDR3: CASSKTGGDNSPLHF. The CDR3 nucleotides read TGTGCCAGTAGTAAGACAGGGGGAGATAATTCACCCCTCCACTTT.